Shown below are 2 T cell receptor beta chains from a single sample sequenced in a study of T cells after yellow fever vaccination. TCRdb called the 5' RACE reads again in MiXCR, with one record for every CDR3 protein. This sample has 40,000 to 50,000 distinct CDR3 sequences, with 6.8% found just once. The sample here was CD8+ T cells not binding an NS4B(214-222) dextramer, sorted from PBMCs, taken 45 days after the yellow fever booster vaccination. Receptors originate from a man aged 30-40 years who received the YFV17D yellow fever vaccine.

This clonotype was seen many times. V usage is TRBV29-1 and J usage is TRBJ2-1, with D unclear. V was shortened by 7 bases and J by 9 bases, with 10 bases between the two germline ends. Germline V gene data show CDR1 as SQVTM and CDR2 as ANQGSEA. The CDR3 extends over 10 amino acids. CDR3 in DNA: TGCAGCGGGTGGAACCCTGAGCAGTTCTTC. Translating gives CSGWNPEQFF.

This chain's CDR3 is CASSFRRHCSPRQVENTEAFF. CDR3 coding DNA: TGCGCCAGCAGCTTCAGGCGCCACTGTTCCCCCCGACAGGTTGAGAACACTGAAGCTTTCTTT. The chain carries TRBV4-1 and TRBJ1-1, with a weak D call TRBD1 (6 bases). V was cut by 5 bases and J by 1 base, with 32 bases left in between. The CDR3 is made up of 21 amino acids. Germline CDR1 and CDR2: MGHRA and YSYEKL.